This T cell receptor beta chain emerged from a study of cytomegalovirus exposure and HLA in healthy donors. Background on the study: Early released data had 80 million or so unique TCRs, all coming from HLA-typed donors.

Vbeta (60) and Jbeta (13) primers were used in the PCR. Authors' analysis steps: Unique TCR beta chains numbered roughly 84 million in a later analysis, with around 10 million shared. Using immunoSEQ multiplex PCR, the repertoire was profiled, and TCRdb retains in-frame clones only, with some absent. V, J and clone size derive from that table, while D and trimming were established from the DNA sequence. This sample has 170,000 or so clones, with 75% to 85% found just once. The length of the CDR3 is 16 residues. The sample comprised PBMCs. The V gene is TRBV21-1, the J gene TRBJ1-4. TRBV21-1 is a recognized pseudogene. This TCR was recovered from a man aged 30 to 45 in good health and CMV-seropositive. CDR3 sequence reads: CASAKRGLLGREKLFF. DNA for the CDR3: TGTGCCAGCGCAAAGCGGGGCCTCTTGGGACGGGAAAAACTGTTTTTT.